This passage covers 21 T cell receptor beta chains from one sample sequenced in a study of T cell changes during pregnancy in multiple sclerosis. The method was immunoSEQ multiplex PCR; TCRdb's version includes in-frame clones alone and lacks a portion of them. Of fewer than 85,000 clones in the sample, about nine tenths are singletons; the top ten hold 1.9%. The sample in question was peripheral blood, obtained before pregnancy. The source of these receptors is a female donor with multiple sclerosis, enrolled in a pregnancy study.

This clone was recorded once. The rearrangement links TRBV30 to TRBJ1-3; no definite D call. The V end lost 2 bases, the J end lost 7 bases, and 9 bases lay between the germline ends. This CDR3 contains 12 residues. Germline V CDR1 and CDR2: GTSNPN, SVGIG (reference sequence). CDR3 residues: CAWSPGRNTIYF. CDR3 coding DNA: TGTGCCTGGAGTCCGGGGAGGAACACCATATATTTT.

The CDR3 loop reads CASSQDRGLVGNEQFF. The CDR3, as DNA: TGCGCCAGCAGCCAAGATCGGGGACTAGTAGGGAATGAGCAGTTCTTC. The chain carries TRBV4-1 and TRBJ2-1, with TRBD2 matching 8 bases. Germline lookup yields CDR1 MGHRA and CDR2 YSYEKL. This CDR3 comprises 16 residues. V was pared by 0 bases and J by 7 bases, with 8 bases of the junction left unmatched.

The chain combines TRBV7-2 with TRBJ1-6; maybe TRBD1 (6 bases). There are 15 residues in the CDR3. Deletions cut 4 bases from V and 5 bases from J, with 12 bases between. Germline CDR1 is SGHTA and CDR2 is FQGNSA. CDR3 sequence (DNA): TGTGCCAGCAGCTCTGACAGGAATAATAATTCACCCCTCCACTTT. Amino acid sequence: CASSSDRNNNSPLHF.

V and J are TRBV30 and TRBJ1-2, with a possible D match to TRBD1 (5 bases). The CDR3 contains 16 residues. Germline lookup yields CDR1 GTSNPN and CDR2 SVGIG (reference sequence). Trimming took 3 bases from V and 7 from J, leaving 24 bases between them. The CDR3 DNA reads as TGTGCCTGGAGCCTCATTATGGGCAGGGTGTTGGCTGGCTACACCTTC. Protein product: CAWSLIMGRVLAGYTF.

This chain links TRBV15 with TRBJ2-7, with D possibly TRBD2 on 6 matching bases. With 0 bases removed from V and 4 bases from J, the gap between germline ends came to 10 bases. The CDR3 totals 14 residues. Germline CDR1 is LNHNV and CDR2 is YYDKDF (reference sequence). The CDR3 spells CATSREGGTYEQYF. CDR3 sequence (DNA): TGTGCCACCAGCAGAGAGGGGGGTACGTACGAGCAGTACTTC.

The rearrangement uses TRBV5-4 and TRBJ2-7; 9 bases match TRBD1. V trimming: 4 bases; J trimming: 6 bases; junction bases outside the gene matches: 11. From germline, CDR1 is SGHNT and CDR2 YYREEE (reference sequence). The CDR3 covers 15 residues. The CDR3 here is CASSAGGQGSSEQYF. CDR3 DNA sequence: TGTGCCAGCAGCGCCGGGGGACAGGGTTCATCCGAGCAGTACTTC.

The V gene is TRBV5-1, the J gene TRBJ2-7; 8 nucleotides match TRBD2. The CDR3 is 13 residues long. Germline CDR1 is SGHRS and CDR2 is YFSETQ. V was pared by 4 bases and J by 0 bases, with 0 bases of the junction left unmatched. Written as DNA, the CDR3 is TGCGCCAGCAGCCGGGGGGGCTCCTACGAGCAGTACTTC. Its protein is CASSRGGSYEQYF.

V gene TRBV5-1 combines with J gene TRBJ1-4, with TRBD1 identical over 8 bases. The CDR3 sequence is 14 residues long. The germline gives CDR1 SGHRS, CDR2 YFSETQ. After removal of 4 bases from V and 10 bases from J, the junction contained 9 bases not matched to a gene. CDR3 nucleotide sequence: TGCGCCAGCAGCCCGACAGGGGTGGGTGTAAAACTGTTTTTT. Protein sequence: CASSPTGVGVKLFF.

To note about this clone: This sample includes further DNA sequences coding for the same CDR3. The chain couples TRBV30 to TRBJ2-1, with D perhaps matching TRBD2 (6 bases). The CDR3 is 13 residues long. Germline CDR1 GTSNPN, CDR2 SVGIG (reference sequence). V was shortened by 0 bases and J by 10 bases, with 13 bases between the two germline ends. CDR3 protein: CAWSVGRGREQFF. The CDR3 coding sequence is TGTGCCTGGAGTGTAGGGCGGGGTAGAGAGCAGTTCTTC.

The J gene is TRBJ2-5, the V gene TRBV27, with D perhaps matching TRBD1 (7 bases). Germline lookup yields CDR1 MNHEY and CDR2 SMNVEV (reference sequence). The CDR3 is 15 residues long. V was shortened by 0 bases and J by 5 bases, with 13 bases between the two germline ends. The DNA for the CDR3 is TGTGCCAGCAGTTTATCGCGGGGCAGGGGGGAGACCCAGTACTTC. Encoded protein: CASSLSRGRGETQYF.

J is TRBJ2-7 and V is TRBV4-2; TRBD2 matches at 9 bases. This CDR3 spans 15 amino acids. CDR1 and CDR2 (germline): LGHNA, YNFKEQ. Losses at the gene ends were 4 bases for V and 0 bases for J; bases not matched to a gene: 4. The CDR3 nucleotides read TGTGCCAGCAGCCGACTAGCGGTTAGCTCCTACGAGCAGTACTTC. Residues: CASSRLAVSSYEQYF.

The rearrangement joins TRBV30 to TRBJ2-4, with D possibly matching TRBD2 (6 bases). V lost 2 bases, J lost 8 bases, and 7 bases lay in between. The CDR3 is 11 residues long. Per germline, CDR1 GTSNPN and CDR2 SVGIG (reference sequence). CDR3 loop: CAWSWGDIQYF. Written as DNA, the CDR3 is TGTGCCTGGAGTTGGGGGGACATTCAGTACTTC.

This chain connects TRBV6-5 to TRBJ2-3; possibly TRBD2 for D (5 bases). CDR3 length equals 14 residues. Germline V lookup: CDR1 MNHEY, CDR2 SVGAGI. The V gene lost 6 bases and the J gene lost 3 bases, with 13 bases spanning the gap. CDR3 DNA: TGTGCCAGCAGGCCTCGTAGGACTACAGATACGCAGTATTTT. It encodes CASRPRRTTDTQYF.

The CDR3 spells CASSSGGEYEQYF. The CDR3 DNA reads as TGTGCCAGCAGTTCGGGCGGGGAGTACGAGCAGTACTTC. The genes are TRBV28 and TRBJ2-7, with D perhaps TRBD2 (6 bases). Trimming took off 4 bases at V and 4 bases at J, with 11 bases between the two ends. The CDR3 has 13 residues. Germline V gene lookup returns CDR1 MDHEN and CDR2 SYDVKM.

CDR3 sequence reads: CSVRHRDSYGYTF. The CDR3 DNA reads TGCAGCGTGCGGCATAGGGACAGCTATGGCTACACCTTC. The genes are TRBV29-1 and TRBJ1-2, with TRBD1 identical over 7 bases. Germline CDR1 is SQVTM and CDR2 is ANQGSEA. The CDR3 sequence is 13 residues long. The junction had 8 bases not matched to a gene; V was cut back by 6 bases and J by 4 bases.

The V call is TRBV7-2, the J call TRBJ2-1, with D perhaps matching TRBD1 (5 bases). The germline V gene has CDR1 SGHTA and CDR2 FQGNSA. Trimming pared 2 bases from V and 7 bases from J, leaving 15 bases between. This CDR3 spans 15 amino acids. The CDR3 coding sequence is TGTGCCAGCAGCTTATCCCAGTCGAAGGGGAATGAGCAGTTCTTC. Its translation is CASSLSQSKGNEQFF.

This sequence joins TRBV7-2 and TRBJ1-5, with 9 bases fitting TRBD1. The CDR3 is made up of 15 amino acids. Germline V gene lookup returns CDR1 SGHTA and CDR2 FQGNSA. J lost 4 bases, V lost 5 bases, and 6 bases had no gene match. CDR3: CASSMTGGRNQPQHF. The CDR3 region has the DNA TGTGCCAGCAGCATGACAGGGGGGAGGAATCAGCCCCAGCATTTT.

The chain couples TRBV27 to TRBJ1-1, with a possible D match to TRBD1 (5 bases). Germline assignment: CDR1 MNHEY and CDR2 SMNVEV (reference sequence). Trimming took off 4 bases at V and 3 bases at J, with 15 bases between the two ends. CDR3 length: 15 residues. The DNA for the CDR3 is TGTGCCAGCAGTTCCCCCCTCGGGGGGTACACTGAAGCTTTCTTT. Its translation is CASSSPLGGYTEAFF.

The chain combines TRBV27 with TRBJ2-7; tentative D call: TRBD2 (6 bases). Germline V gene sequence: CDR1 MNHEY, CDR2 SMNVEV (reference sequence). V was clipped by 2 bases and J by 1 base, with 12 bases between them. There are 15 residues in the CDR3. CDR3 DNA: TGTGCCAGCAGTTTAATGGGGGGACGATCCTACGAGCAGTACTTC. Its protein product is CASSLMGGRSYEQYF.

The chain carries TRBV7-9 and TRBJ2-5, with 7 bases aligning to TRBD1. Germline lookup yields CDR1 SEHNR and CDR2 FQNEAQ (reference sequence). Trimming at V came to 6 bases and at J to 4 bases, leaving 8 bases not matched to a gene. The CDR3 runs 14 residues. The CDR3 protein is CASRRQGAGETQYF. CDR3 nucleotide sequence: TGTGCCAGCAGGAGACAGGGTGCGGGAGAGACCCAGTACTTC.

The rearrangement links TRBV4-3 to TRBJ1-1; unclear D gene. With 2 bases removed from V and 1 base from J, the gap between germline ends came to 8 bases. This CDR3 contains 14 residues. In germline, CDR1 is LGHNA, CDR2 YSLEER. The CDR3 sequence: CASSQTAQNTEAFF. For the CDR3, the DNA is TGCGCCAGCAGCCAAACCGCACAGAACACTGAAGCTTTCTTT.